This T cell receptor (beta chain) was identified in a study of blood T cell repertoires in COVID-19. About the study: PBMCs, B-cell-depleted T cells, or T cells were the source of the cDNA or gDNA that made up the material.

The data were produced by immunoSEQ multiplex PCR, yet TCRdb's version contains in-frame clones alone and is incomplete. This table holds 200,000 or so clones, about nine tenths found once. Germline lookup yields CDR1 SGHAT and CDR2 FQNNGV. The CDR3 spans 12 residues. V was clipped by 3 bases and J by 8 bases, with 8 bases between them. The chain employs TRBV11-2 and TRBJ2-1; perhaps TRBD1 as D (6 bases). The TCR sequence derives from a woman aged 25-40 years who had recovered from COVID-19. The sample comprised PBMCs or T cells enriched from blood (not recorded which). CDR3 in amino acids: CASSLAGDEQFF. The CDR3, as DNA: TGTGCCAGCAGCTTGGCAGGGGATGAGCAGTTCTTC.